These 27 T cell receptor beta chains came from one sample sequenced in a study of Tregs in tolerant kidney transplant recipients. TCRdb keeps only in-frame clones here, not all; method: immunoSEQ multiplex PCR. Its table lists roughly 32,000 clones. Sample: CD8+ T cells from blood, taken before the transplant. These receptors all come from a human donor who received a combined kidney and bone marrow transplant.

As concerns this clone: The CDR3 end falls 3 residues outside the read, so it is completed with the germline J gene. The rearrangement joins TRBV5-4 to TRBJ1-4; D might be TRBD1 (6 bases). The germline V gene encodes CDR1 SGHNT and CDR2 YYREEE (reference sequence). The V end lost 0 bases, the J end lost 5 bases, and 11 bases lay between the germline ends. The CDR3 is 15 residues long. The part of the CDR3 DNA that was read is TGTGCCAGCAGCTTGGCAGGGGAGGGGAATGAAAAA. This encodes CASSLAGEGNEK. The whole CDR3 sequence is CASSLAGEGNEKLFF.

CDR3 protein: CASSGSDEQFF. The CDR3 DNA, read in part, is TGTGCCAGCAGCGGTAGCGATGAG. The chain is built from TRBV9 and TRBJ2-1, with TRBD2 as a possible D gene (5 bases). The CDR3 goes on 3 residues after the read ends, and that part is filled in from the germline J gene. The germline V and J ends were trimmed by 3 bases and 8 bases, with 6 bases remaining between them. The CDR3 loop spans 11 amino acids. CDR1 is SGDLS and CDR2 is YYNGEE in the germline V gene.

In the case of this clone: The DNA ends 3 residues before the CDR3 does, and the rest of the CDR3 is filled in from the germline J gene. The genes are TRBV30 and TRBJ1-2, with TRBD1 as a possible D gene (6 bases). The V gene lost 1 base and the J gene lost 3 bases, with 21 bases spanning the gap. The CDR3 loop spans 17 amino acids. Per the germline V gene, CDR1 is GTSNPN and CDR2 is SVGIG (reference sequence). The CDR3 spells CAWSARTTGSFHYGYTF. The part of the CDR3 DNA that was read is TGTGCCTGGAGTGCGAGGACAACAGGGTCTTTCCACTATGGC.

In the case of this clone: The CDR3 end is not reached by the read, which stops 3 residues before it; the germline J gene fills it in. The genes are TRBV19 and TRBJ1-5; D call uncertain. Germline CDR1 LNHDA, CDR2 SQIVND (reference sequence). The CDR3 totals 13 residues. V lost 1 base to trimming and J lost 3 bases, with 4 bases between them. CDR3 region: CASSIGYNQPQHF. The CDR3 DNA, read in part, is TGTGCCAGTAGTATAGGTTACAATCAGCCC.

In regard to this clone: Sequencing ends 3 residues short of the CDR3 end; the germline J gene provides the rest. The chain combines TRBV20-1 with TRBJ1-3, with D possibly being TRBD1 (5 bases). CDR3 length: 13 residues. Germline V gene sequence: CDR1 DFQATT, CDR2 SNEGSKA (reference sequence). The V end lost 3 bases, the J end lost 7 bases, and 13 bases lay between the germline ends. CDR3 DNA, as far as it was read: TGCAGTGCTAGTCAGGGCGATTTTAACACC. Amino acids: CSASQGDFNT. In full, the CDR3 is CSASQGDFNTIYF.

Regarding this clone: The read falls 3 residues short of the CDR3 end, and the missing part is taken from the germline J gene. The J gene is TRBJ2-1, the V gene TRBV20-1, with 13 positions matching TRBD2. Germline lookup yields CDR1 DFQATT and CDR2 SNEGSKA (reference sequence). Trimming removed 5 bases from V and 0 bases from J; junction bases left unmatched: 4. The CDR3 length is 16 residues. CDR3 sequence reads: CSAGGTSGNSYNEQFF. Incomplete CDR3 DNA: TGCAGTGCTGGAGGGACTAGCGGGAACTCCTACAATGAG.

Of note for this clone: The read falls 3 residues short of the CDR3 end, and the missing part is taken from the germline J gene. This chain uses TRBV7-9 with TRBJ1-5, with 7 nucleotides matching TRBD1. The V gene end was trimmed by 5 bases and the J gene end by 2 bases; junction bases not matched to a gene: 6. Germline V gene sequence: CDR1 SEHNR, CDR2 FQNEAQ (reference sequence). This CDR3 has 15 residues. Partial CDR3 DNA: TGTGCCAGCAGCGAGACAGGGTACGGCAATCAGCCC. Amino acid sequence: CASSETGYGNQP. The whole CDR3 is CASSETGYGNQPQHF. Supplemented by reference TRBV7-9 and TRBJ1-5, the full variable domain reads DTGVSQNPRHKITKRGQNVTFRCDPISEHNRLYWYRQTLGQGPEFLTYFQNEAQLEKSRLLSDRFSAERPKGSFSTLEIQRTEQGDSAMYLCASSETGYGNQPQHFGDGTRLSIL.

Notes on this clone: From the germline J gene comes the end of the CDR3, since the read stops 3 residues before it. The chain couples TRBV7-6 to TRBJ1-6, with TRBD1 identical over 7 bases. The CDR3 sequence is 14 residues long. V was pared by 4 bases and J by 6 bases, with 3 bases of the junction left unmatched. Germline CDR1 is SGHVS and CDR2 is FNYEAQ. Partial CDR3 DNA: TGTGCCAGCAGCTCGGGACAGATTAATTCACCC. It is translated as CASSSGQINSP. The entire CDR3 sequence reads CASSSGQINSPLHF.

About this clone: With the read ending 3 residues before the CDR3 end, the germline J gene is used to fill in that end. The chain recombines TRBV19 with TRBJ2-1; D gene ambiguous. CDR1 is LNHDA, CDR2 SQIVND, per germline (reference sequence). The CDR3 is 14 amino acids. The V end was cut by 6 bases, the J end by 2 bases, with 11 bases between. CDR3: CASSPKAPYNEQFF. The part of the CDR3 DNA that was read is TGTGCCAGTAGCCCCAAAGCCCCCTACAATGAG.

Turning to this clone: Read data end 3 residues before the CDR3 end; the end is taken from the germline J gene. The chain recombines TRBV20-1 with TRBJ2-7; 9 bases fit TRBD2. V lost 0 bases and J lost 4; bases outside the gene matches: 16. Germline CDR1 is DFQATT and CDR2 is SNEGSKA (reference sequence). This CDR3 comprises 18 residues. Partial CDR3 DNA: TGCAGTGCTAGAGAGTTCTCCTCTTTAGCGGGAGTCGGATACGAG. Its translation: CSAREFSSLAGVGYE. The whole CDR3 reads CSAREFSSLAGVGYEQYF.

A word on this clone: The CDR3 is cut off 3 residues early in the read; its end comes from the germline J gene. J is TRBJ1-1 and V is TRBV19; D is uncertain. The germline V and J ends were trimmed by 0 bases and 2 bases, with 13 bases remaining between them. There are 16 residues in the CDR3. The germline gives CDR1 LNHDA, CDR2 SQIVND (reference sequence). CDR3: CASSIDLEQINTEAFF. CDR3 DNA (partial): TGTGCCAGTAGTATAGATCTTGAACAGATAAACACTGAA. Based on the CDR3 plus reference TRBV19 and TRBJ1-1, the full variable domain is DGGITQSPKYLFRKEGQNVTLSCEQNLNHDAMYWYRQDPGQGLRLIYYSQIVNDFQKGDIAEGYSVSREKKESFPLTVTSAQKNPTAFYLCASSIDLEQINTEAFFGQGTRLTVV.

Notes on this clone: The read ends 3 residues shy of where the CDR3 ends; the end is completed using the germline J gene. The chain combines TRBV19 with TRBJ1-4; 8 nucleotides align to TRBD1. Germline values: CDR1 LNHDA, CDR2 SQIVND (reference sequence). CDR3 length: 14 amino acids. Losses at the gene ends were 4 bases for V and 8 bases for J; bases not matched to a gene: 6. CDR3 residues: CASSSRGLGEKLFF. Incomplete CDR3 DNA: TGTGCCAGTAGTAGCAGGGGGCTTGGCGAAAAA.

About this clone: The missing CDR3 end, 3 residues past where the read stops, is filled in from the germline J gene. The V and J genes are TRBV29-1 and TRBJ2-5; 10 nucleotides line up with TRBD2. In germline, CDR1 is SQVTM, CDR2 ANQGSEA. This CDR3 is built from 15 residues. V was clipped by 3 bases and J by 2 bases; unmatched bases: 6. The CDR3 sequence: CSVDLLAGGQETQYF. The CDR3 bases that were read are TGCAGCGTTGATTTGTTAGCGGGAGGACAAGAGACC.

About this clone: The CDR3 extends 3 residues past the end of the read, so its final part is completed from the germline J gene. This chain joins TRBV7-8 and TRBJ2-1; TRBD2 matches 12 bases. Trimming removed 4 bases from V and 9 bases from J; junction bases left unmatched: 4. The CDR3 has 14 residues. Germline CDR1 is SGHVS and CDR2 is FQNEAQ. CDR3 sequence: CASSSEGLAGEQFF. The part of the CDR3 DNA that was read is TGTGCCAGCAGCTCCGAGGGACTAGCGGGTGAG. The full variable domain, with the rest looked up from reference TRBV7-8 and TRBJ2-1, is GAGVSQSPRYKVAKRGQDVALRCDPISGHVSLFWYQQALGQGPEFLTYFQNEAQLDKSGLPSDRFFAERPEGSVSTLKIQRTQQEDSAVYLCASSSEGLAGEQFFGPGTRLTVL.

For this clone: The read is 3 residues too short to cover the CDR3 end, so that end is filled in from the germline J gene. The chain combines TRBV18 with TRBJ2-7; D is unclear. This CDR3 is 15 amino acids long. Per germline, CDR1 KGHSH and CDR2 LQKENI. V was clipped by 2 bases and J by 2 bases, with 13 bases between them. The part of the CDR3 DNA that was read is TGTGCCAGCTCACCATGGAGTAGCCCGACCTACGAG. It yields the protein CASSPWSSPTYE. The whole CDR3 region reads CASSPWSSPTYEQYF.

To note about this clone: The missing CDR3 end, 3 residues past where the read stops, is filled in from the germline J gene. The chain recombines TRBV12-3 or TRBV12-4 with TRBJ2-5; the D gene is possibly TRBD2 (5 bases). The CDR3 length is 11 residues. V shed 5 bases and J shed 5 bases, with 6 bases lying between them. Incomplete CDR3 DNA: TGTGCCAGCAGTCCGGGGGAGACC. Translating gives CASSPGET. In full, the CDR3 reads CASSPGETQYF.

Notes on this clone: The CDR3 end is not reached by the read, which stops 3 residues before it; the germline J gene fills it in. This sequence joins TRBV6-2 or TRBV6-3 and TRBJ2-7; 7 bases align to TRBD2. The V segment lost 8 bases and the J segment 1 base; nucleotides outside the gene matches: 5. CDR1 is MNHEY and CDR2 is SVGEGT in the germline V gene. This CDR3 has 13 amino acids. Incomplete CDR3 DNA: TGTGCCAGCGAGAGCGGGGAGTCCTACGAG. This encodes CASESGESYE. The CDR3 in full is CASESGESYEQYF.

As to this clone: Coverage ceases 3 residues before the CDR3 finishes, and the germline J gene fills in the end. The chain carries TRBV6-1 and TRBJ2-7, with D perhaps TRBD1 (6 bases). The CDR3 runs to 16 residues. Trimming left V 0 bases short and J 1 base short, with 13 bases between. Germline lookup yields CDR1 MNHNS and CDR2 SASEGT. The sequenced part of the CDR3 DNA is TGTGCCAGCAGTGAAGCGTCCACAGGGCGGTCCTACGAG. This encodes CASSEASTGRSYE. From start to end, the CDR3 is CASSEASTGRSYEQYF.

Concerning this clone itself: The read terminates 3 residues before the CDR3 end, so the remaining end is supplied by the germline J gene. The genes are TRBV5-1 and TRBJ2-7; TRBD2 matches 16 bases. The V gene end was trimmed by 2 bases and the J gene end by 2 bases; junction bases not matched to a gene: 7. The CDR3 contains 18 residues. From germline, CDR1 is SGHRS and CDR2 YFSETQ. The sequenced part of the CDR3 DNA is TGCGCCAGCAGCTTCGGGACTAGCGGGAGGGGGGGGGCCTACGAG. It encodes CASSFGTSGRGGAYE. The full CDR3 protein is CASSFGTSGRGGAYEQYF.

With respect to this clone: The CDR3 goes on 3 residues after the read ends, and that part is filled in from the germline J gene. The chain uses TRBV7-9 and TRBJ2-3; tentatively, D is TRBD2 (6 bases). Trimming left V 4 bases short and J 7 bases short, with 15 bases between. Germline CDR1 SEHNR, CDR2 FQNEAQ (reference sequence). The CDR3 is made up of 14 amino acids. The CDR3 is CASSSGLAVHTQYF. The CDR3 bases that were read are TGTGCCAGCAGCTCGGGACTGGCTGTCCATACG.

The sequenced CDR3 bases are TGTGCCAGCAGGCCCTCAGGCGGGAGCGGGTACGAG. As protein: CASRPSGGSGYE. The whole CDR3 protein reads CASRPSGGSGYEQYF. The V and J genes are TRBV7-2 and TRBJ2-7; 7 bases map to TRBD2. The read gets to within 3 residues of the CDR3 end, and the germline J gene fills in the rest. In germline, CDR1 is SGHTA, CDR2 FQGNSA. J gave up 4 bases and V 6 bases, and 12 bases lay outside the gene matches. CDR3 size: 15 residues.

Regarding this clone: The missing CDR3 end, 3 residues past where the read stops, is filled in from the germline J gene. V and J are TRBV20-1 and TRBJ2-7, with 7 bases lining up with TRBD2. The junction had 1 base not matched to a gene; V was cut back by 5 bases and J by 0 bases. Germline CDR1 is DFQATT and CDR2 is SNEGSKA (reference sequence). This CDR3 is 12 amino acids long. CDR3 sequence reads: CSARDYSYEQYF. The sequenced part of the CDR3 DNA is TGCAGTGCTCGGGACTACTCCTACGAG.

The CDR3 bases that were read are TGTGCCAGCGCCCAGGGGACCGGGGAG. It translates to CASAQGTGE. The whole CDR3 protein reads CASAQGTGELFF. The genes are TRBV7-3 and TRBJ2-2; a possible D gene is TRBD1 (6 bases). The CDR3 extends 3 residues past the end of the read, so its final part is completed from the germline J gene. The CDR3 totals 12 residues. CDR1 SGHTA and CDR2 FQGTGA come from the germline V gene. V lost 8 bases, J lost 5 bases, and 9 bases lay in between.

Notes on this clone: The observed sequence ends 3 residues before the CDR3 terminus, with the missing tail filled in from the germline J gene. This chain joins TRBV19 and TRBJ2-1, with 10 bases lining up with TRBD2. V gave up 1 base and J gave up 6 bases; unmatched junction bases: 3. The germline CDR1 and CDR2 sequences are LNHDA and SQIVND (reference sequence). The CDR3 has 15 residues. CDR3 DNA, as far as it was read: TGTGCCAGTAGTATAGTTCTAGCGGGAGCCAATGAG. This gives the protein CASSIVLAGANE. The entire CDR3 is CASSIVLAGANEQFF.

To note about this clone: The CDR3 end falls 3 residues outside the read, so it is completed with the germline J gene. The chain combines TRBV9 with TRBJ2-5, with 10 bases fitting TRBD1. This CDR3 spans 15 amino acids. Germline V CDR1 and CDR2: SGDLS, YYNGEE. Losses at the gene ends were 0 bases for V and 4 bases for J; bases not matched to a gene: 3. The CDR3: CASSVERTGGETQYF. CDR3 bases read: TGTGCCAGCAGCGTAGAGAGGACAGGGGGAGAGACC.

This CDR3 reads CASSLEGANTEAFF. Incomplete CDR3 DNA: TGCGCCAGCAGCTTGGAGGGCGCGAATACTGAA. The J gene is TRBJ1-1, the V gene TRBV5-1; D gene uncertain. The read is 3 residues too short to cover the CDR3 end, so that end is filled in from the germline J gene. V was cut by 0 bases and J by 5 bases, with 11 bases left in between. The CDR3 consists of 14 residues. From germline, CDR1 is SGHRS and CDR2 YFSETQ.

As concerns this clone: From the germline J gene comes the end of the CDR3, since the read stops 3 residues before it. The rearrangement joins TRBV7-9 to TRBJ2-7; possible D gene TRBD1, 5 bases. The CDR3 is 14 residues long. Between the trimmed V and J ends, which lost 3 bases and 5 bases, there was a span of 14 bases. Germline lookup yields CDR1 SEHNR and CDR2 FQNEAQ (reference sequence). CDR3 amino acids: CASSFVQGPHEQYF. CDR3 DNA (partial): TGTGCCAGCAGCTTCGTTCAGGGTCCCCACGAG.